This T cell receptor (beta chain) was recovered during a study of cytomegalovirus exposure and HLA in healthy donors listed by TCRdb under 2017. Turning to the overall study: In an earlier analysis of under 600 of the donors, 250 to 350 Gb of sequence data and 100 million or so unique TCR beta sequences from 150 million to 200 million T cells were reported. Roughly 300 gigabases of sequencing data and 70 million to 95 million unique TCR sequences made up an early release that covered roughly 670 HLA-typed donors. The genetic ancestry cluster associated with self-reported Caucasian donors included roughly four fifths of the 350 to 500 genotyped donors. The aim of the study was to test whether cataloging public T cell receptors could identify signatures of past pathogen exposure. The study used immunosequencing to profile the T cell repertoires of approximately 650 subjects and linked those repertoires to cytomegalovirus serostatus. Along with the approximately 650-subject first cohort, a separate validation cohort of over 90 different subjects was used. To predict cytomegalovirus infection status, the study brought together high-throughput TCR immunosequencing, statistical association of individual TCRs with disease status, and machine learning. To study patterns of TCR occurrence, a later analysis re-analyzed previously published TCR beta repertoires from several hundred donors and added high-resolution HLA genotyping. In the later analysis, no new phenotypic data were used to find candidate immune exposures; instead, reliance was placed on TCR beta sequences and their occurrence across donors. An earlier analysis of 587 of the donors applied high-throughput TCR beta sequencing to assess whether each TCR beta V gene segment acted as functional or pseudogenic. Donor age, sex, ethnicity and CMV serostatus were compiled alongside the repertoire data. A later genetic analysis took genome-wide SNP genotypes for about 65% of the roughly 670 donors and used that subset as a discovery cohort. Every repertoire in the discovery cohort had been generated on one and the same sequencing platform. HLA typing covered class I and class II loci at four-digit resolution. Typing coverage differed by locus: A, B, C, DRB1 and DQB1 were typed in roughly 629-630 donors, DQA1 in around 500, DPA1 in roughly 590, and DPB1 in approximately 450. Because of strong linkage in the cohort, roughly five DR-DQ haplotypes were treated as single units for association and clustering. On average, 235,054 unique TCR beta nucleotide sequences were sequenced per donor among 300 to 500 genotyped donors of the cohort, with about 19% of those sequences being non-productive. Summary of the overall study and its limitations: Across donors, most TCR sequences were observed very rarely, whereas some public TCRs were present in many individuals. Broadly in line with IMGT annotations, most TCR beta V segments showed up in productive rearrangements about 87% or about 30% of the time in an earlier analysis of 587 of the donors. CMV serostatus was the only immune exposure information available for the cohort. According to the authors, the approach could potentially be generalized to other disease states and immunological phenotypes. In the study, about 150 TCR beta chains were listed as associated with cytomegalovirus. A group of highly shared sequence variants was considered likely to be a technical artifact of the sequencing pipeline. When HLA alleles, especially DR and DQ, strongly co-occurred, attributing TCR associations to individual alleles was difficult. The presence/absence analyses assumed that sequencing depth was roughly uniform across donors, and that assumption may not be true. Specific HLA alleles were associated with roughly 16,000 TCR beta sequences at a false discovery rate of 0.05 in a later analysis. Because the 87-base-pair reads could not distinguish some IMGT-functional V segments, including TRBV6-2 and TRBV6-3, those segments were excluded. Three of the identified cytomegalovirus-associated TCR beta chains were confirmed in vitro to be specific for cytomegalovirus antigens. A further reported finding was that TCR beta sequences accurately predicted the HLA-A and HLA-B alleles for most subjects in the first cohort. A later analysis found that HLA-associated TCR beta chains were more clonally expanded and had lower generation probabilities than equally common non-associated chains. Compared with the 666-donor mean, donors in an Asian-associated ancestry cluster had fewer N-insertions in productive TCRs, according to a later genetic analysis. According to a later analysis, TCR association rates differed among HLA loci, with DRB1 alleles showing the most associated TCRs and HLA-C alleles showing the fewest. Several of the top co-occurrence clusters appeared to be linked to parvovirus B19, influenza, CMV and Epstein-Barr virus, according to a later analysis. A later analysis found that most CMV-associated TCR beta chains appeared HLA-restricted, with HLA associations seemingly driven largely by CMV exposure. Cytomegalovirus status was reported to be diagnosed by the classifier with high specificity and sensitivity in both the original and validation cohorts. A later genetic analysis associated a missense DCLRE1C variant with V-gene and J-gene trimming of TCR beta chains, and an independent cohort replicated the association. Correlated functional status among segregating V segments might be attributable to linkage disequilibrium, but an unknown experimental factor could not be ruled out. Because HLA typing was missing for some donors at each locus, association tests included only the typed subset. Because counts were too low, approximately 15 rarely observed V segments, including chromosome 9 orphons, were excluded from the earlier analysis of a few hundred of the donors. The cohort was sequenced for TCR beta chains only, and without alpha or paired-chain data the features that could be detected were limited.

Library preparation was by the immunoSEQ multiplex PCR assay. A mixture of 60 forward primers for TCR Vbeta segments and 13 reverse primers for TCR Jbeta segments was used in the multiplex PCR. The CDR3 region of rearranged TCR beta genes was amplified from genomic DNA with a multiplex PCR assay. On the Illumina HiSeq System, the amplified TCR beta libraries were sequenced as 87-base-pair reads. On the authors' methods: A later analysis counted about 80 million unique TCR beta chains across the 650 to 700 repertoires, and around 12 million of these chains were shared by at least two donors. Raw reads were error-corrected and collapsed into unique sequences with a nearest-neighbor algorithm that merged closely related sequences to remove PCR and sequencing errors. To assign V, D and J gene segments, CDR3 sequences were aligned to IMGT reference sequences. Each retained sequence needed at least a six-nucleotide match to both a V gene segment and a J gene segment. A rearrangement counted as productive if the CDR3 had no stop codons and remained in frame with V and J, and every other rearrangement counted as non-productive. Following IMGT convention, CDR3 was defined as the stretch from the second conserved V-encoded cysteine to the conserved J-encoded phenylalanine. The earlier analysis of more than 450 of the donors excluded sequences that lacked an unambiguous match to a single V gene segment. In an earlier analysis of some 590 of the donors, a V segment was called functional when productive rearrangements were above 56.7%, and segregating when the standard deviation between donors exceeded 5%. To diagnose cytomegalovirus status from the catalog of TCR beta chain sequences, a statistical classification framework was built. In a later analysis, TCR nucleotide sequences were compared against IMGT/GENE-DB human TR gene sequences so that V and J genes could be assigned. In a later analysis, CDR3 sequences and most-parsimonious VDJ recombination scenarios were assigned using the TCRdist pipeline. In a later analysis, every TCR beta chain was defined by the combination of its CDR3 amino acid sequence and its V-gene family, and reads without a unique V-gene family were dropped. In a later analysis, 550 to 650 highly shared, low-generation-probability nucleotide sequences were removed to address suspected cross-contamination and a sequencing artifact. In a later analysis, a clonal expansion index was calculated for each public chain from normalized within-repertoire ranks of inferred template counts. Generation probabilities in a later analysis came from a VDJ recombination model fitted to out-of-frame rearrangements, and those results were checked against IGoR. Hypergeometric tests were used in a later analysis to score TCR-TCR, TCR-HLA and TCR-CMV co-occurrence, with a repertoire-size bias correction applied to the TCR pairs. False discovery rates were estimated in a later analysis by permuting HLA or CMV assignments 20 times. In a later analysis, co-occurring TCRs were grouped with DBSCAN, and TCRdist sequence similarity was added when clustering was performed within HLA-allele-positive subsets. Repertoires with fewer than 30,000 or more than 120,000 public chains, plus five repertoires with anomalous nucleotide sharing, were excluded from co-occurrence clustering. TCRdb retrieved this table from immuneACCESS and kept in-frame rearrangements only. Not all clones are present; in checked studies, unresolved V genes account for under half, and no reason is known for the remainder. The DNA gave D and trimming, while V, J and clone size come from that table. The sample profile shows about 150,000 clones; roughly 66% of them were found once. Approximately 1.6% of the sample belongs to the ten largest clones.

About this clone itself: It has no known antigen specificity. No much larger clonotype is one base removed from it; base qualities were not supplied.

The cohort was made up of 500 to 800 healthy bone marrow donors. At the time of sampling, all cohort members were nominally healthy, though unrecorded immune exposures were likely present. The donor tested CMV seronegative, placing the donor among the approximately 360 seronegative members of the cohort. A peripheral blood sample was provided by each donor, and peripheral blood mononuclear cells were used for TCR beta sequencing. The Qiagen DNeasy Blood Extraction Kit was used to extract genomic DNA from the blood cell samples. Reading the germline V gene (reference sequence) gives CDR1 MNHEY and CDR2 SMNVEV. Measured from the cysteine to the phenylalanine, the CDR3 is 13 residues long. Only the CDR3 region is kept as DNA, spanning 39 bases read in frame from base 1. V lost 6 bases and J lost 0 bases; the stretch between them is 6 bases long.

This receptor chain uses TRBV27 and TRBJ1-3, with the D gene uncertain. The sequenced material came from PBMCs. The receptor was derived from a woman between 18 and 29 years old in good health and CMV-seronegative. The CDR3 region has the sequence CASSFLSGNTIYF. The nucleotide sequence is TGTGCCAGCAGCTTCCTCTCTGGAAACACCATATATTTT.